Sequencing of this T cell receptor beta chain was carried out in a study of blood T cell repertoires in COVID-19. Across the study: Whether acute or convalescent, the COVID-19 samples came from the United States, Italy and Spain. T cells, B-cell-depleted T cells, or PBMCs provided the cDNA or gDNA that served as material.

Original processing notes: Estimation of nucleated cell counts was performed using reference gene primer amplification. Generated by immunoSEQ multiplex PCR, the TCRdb table keeps only in-frame clones and is missing some. V, J and clone size are taken as reported in that table, and D and trimming were inferred from the DNA itself. The sample yields around 160,000 clones, over 85% seen once. The length of the CDR3 is 15 residues. Unmatched junction bases numbered 3, after V lost 0 bases and J lost 4 bases. Germline V gene data show CDR1 as MNHEY and CDR2 as SVGAGI. The chain recombines TRBV6-5 with TRBJ2-3; 8 nucleotides match TRBD1. This sequence originates from a man aged 55 to 70 with active or convalescent COVID-19. The sequenced sample was peripheral blood. CDR3 coding DNA: TGTGCCAGCAGTTACTCGGACAGGGTGGCAGATACGCAGTATTTT. Encoded protein: CASSYSDRVADTQYF.